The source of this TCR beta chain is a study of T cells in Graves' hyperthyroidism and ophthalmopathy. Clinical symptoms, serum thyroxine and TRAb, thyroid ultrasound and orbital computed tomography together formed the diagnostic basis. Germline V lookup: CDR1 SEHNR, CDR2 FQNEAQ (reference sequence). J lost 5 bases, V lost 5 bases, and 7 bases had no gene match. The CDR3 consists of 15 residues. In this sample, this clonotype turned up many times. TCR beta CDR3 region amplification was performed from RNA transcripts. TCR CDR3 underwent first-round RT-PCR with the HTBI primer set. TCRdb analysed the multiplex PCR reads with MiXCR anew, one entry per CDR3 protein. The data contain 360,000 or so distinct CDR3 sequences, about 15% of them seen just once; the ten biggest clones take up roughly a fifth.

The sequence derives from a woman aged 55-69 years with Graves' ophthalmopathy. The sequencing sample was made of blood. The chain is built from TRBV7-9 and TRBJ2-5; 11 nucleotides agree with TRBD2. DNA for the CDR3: TGTGCCAGCAGCAAGGGACTAGCGGAGGGGGAGACCCAGTACTTC. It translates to CASSKGLAEGETQYF.